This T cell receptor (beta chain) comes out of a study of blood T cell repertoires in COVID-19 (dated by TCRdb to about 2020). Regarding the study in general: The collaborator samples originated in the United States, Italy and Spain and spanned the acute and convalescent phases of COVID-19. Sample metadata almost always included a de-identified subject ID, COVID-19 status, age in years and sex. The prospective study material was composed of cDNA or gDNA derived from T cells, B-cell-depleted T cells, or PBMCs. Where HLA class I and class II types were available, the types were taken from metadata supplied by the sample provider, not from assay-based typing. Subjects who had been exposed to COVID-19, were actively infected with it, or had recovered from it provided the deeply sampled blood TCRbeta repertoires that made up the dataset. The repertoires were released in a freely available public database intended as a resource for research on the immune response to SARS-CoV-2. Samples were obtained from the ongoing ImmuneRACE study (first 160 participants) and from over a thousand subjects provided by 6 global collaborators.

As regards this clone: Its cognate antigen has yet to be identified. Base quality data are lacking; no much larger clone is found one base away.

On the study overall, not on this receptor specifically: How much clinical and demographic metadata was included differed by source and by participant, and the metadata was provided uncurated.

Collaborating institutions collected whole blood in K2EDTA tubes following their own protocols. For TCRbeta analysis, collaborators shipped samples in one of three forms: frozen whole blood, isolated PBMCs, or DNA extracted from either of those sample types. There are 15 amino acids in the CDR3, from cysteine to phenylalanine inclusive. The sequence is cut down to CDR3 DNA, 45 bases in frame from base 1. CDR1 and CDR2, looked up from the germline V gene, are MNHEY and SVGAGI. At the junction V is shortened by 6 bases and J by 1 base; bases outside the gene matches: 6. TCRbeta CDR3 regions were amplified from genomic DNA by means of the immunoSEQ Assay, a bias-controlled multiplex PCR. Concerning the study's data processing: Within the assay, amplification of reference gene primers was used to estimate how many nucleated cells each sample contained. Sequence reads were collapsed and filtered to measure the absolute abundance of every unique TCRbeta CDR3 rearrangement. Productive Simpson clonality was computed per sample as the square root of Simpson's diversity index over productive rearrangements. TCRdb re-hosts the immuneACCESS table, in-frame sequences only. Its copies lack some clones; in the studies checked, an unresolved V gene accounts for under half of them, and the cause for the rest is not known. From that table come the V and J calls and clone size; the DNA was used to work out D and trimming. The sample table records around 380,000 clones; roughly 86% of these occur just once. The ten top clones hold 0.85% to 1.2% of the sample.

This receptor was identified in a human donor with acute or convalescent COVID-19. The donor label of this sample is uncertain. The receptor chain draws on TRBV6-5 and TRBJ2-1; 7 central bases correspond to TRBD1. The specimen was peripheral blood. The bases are TGTGCCAGCAGCCTGACAGGGCCGTCCTACAATGAGCAGTTCTTC. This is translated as CASSLTGPSYNEQFF.